The 2 T cell receptor beta chains listed next were all sequenced from one sample in a study of Ad26.COV2.S vaccination and SARS-CoV-2 variants. The protocol was immunoSEQ multiplex PCR, while the TCRdb copy is restricted to in-frame clones and leaves out a portion. The table records 410,000 or so clones, 75% to 95% of them present only once. As to treatment: roughly 20 received Ad26.COV2.S at low or high dose, single or two shots; about 5 received placebo; per-sample allocation not given. Vaccine and placebo recipients were sampled on day 63 after the first injection. The material was peripheral blood, obtained in a trial of Ad26.COV2.S vaccine versus placebo. Receptors originate from a person aged 18-65 years who received the Ad26.COV2.S COVID-19 vaccine or a placebo.

The chain links TRBV9 to TRBJ1-3; possible D gene TRBD1, 5 bases. Trimming stripped 3 bases from V and 4 bases from J, with 17 bases between. Germline CDR1 reads SGDLS; CDR2 reads YYNGEE. This CDR3 region has 16 residues. The CDR3 loop reads CASSATGGADGNTIYF. CDR3 nucleotides: TGTGCCAGCAGCGCTACAGGAGGGGCAGACGGAAACACCATATATTTT.

The CDR3 reads CASSPLGTGNQPQHF. In nucleotides, the CDR3 is TGTGCCAGCTCACCATTGGGTACGGGCAATCAGCCCCAGCATTTT. This chain uses TRBV18 with TRBJ1-5; no reliable D call. Trimming removed 2 bases from V and 2 bases from J, with 10 bases in between. CDR3 size: 15 residues. The germline CDR1 and CDR2 sequences are KGHSH and LQKENI. Looking up the rest from reference TRBV18 and TRBJ1-5 gives the full variable domain: NAGVMQNPRHLVRRRGQEARLRCSPMKGHSHVYWYRQLPEEGLKFMVYLQKENIIDESGMPKERFSAEFPKEGPSILRIQQVVRGDSAAYFCASSPLGTGNQPQHFGDGTRLSIL.